The 24 T cell receptor beta chains given below trace back to one sample, sequenced in a study of blood T cells in healthy people across ages. A second PCR of about 7 to 11 cycles used a sample-barcoded 5' primer and a J-beta primer mix. Each CDR3 protein is one row after TCRdb ran MiXCR on the 5' RACE reads. The sample carries roughly 730,000 distinct CDR3 sequences, 56% recorded once. Material for sequencing was blood. The receptors stem from a middle-aged man in good health.

V usage is TRBV20-1 and J usage is TRBJ2-1, with 12 bases fitting TRBD2. CDR1 DFQATT and CDR2 SNEGSKA come from the germline V gene (reference sequence). This CDR3 is built from 16 residues. V lost 1 base to trimming and J lost 2 bases; unmatched junction nucleotides: 3. In DNA, the CDR3 is TGCAGTGCTAGAGCACTAGCGGGAGGTGCCTACAATGAGCAGTTCTTC. This sequence encodes CSARALAGGAYNEQFF.

The chain employs TRBV7-9 and TRBJ2-5, with 8 bases identical to TRBD1. This CDR3 contains 13 residues. V was clipped by 3 bases and J by 11 bases; unmatched bases: 8. Germline CDR1 is SEHNR and CDR2 is FQNEAQ (reference sequence). The CDR3 protein is CASSFQGAEEQYF. DNA of the CDR3: TGTGCCAGCAGCTTTCAGGGGGCAGAGGAGCAGTACTTC.

The chain employs TRBV10-3 and TRBJ1-2; no clear D. The CDR3 is 13 amino acids. The germline gives CDR1 ENHRY, CDR2 SYGVKD. Trimming took off 10 bases at V and 8 bases at J, with 20 bases between the two ends. The CDR3 loop reads CASEGEGLSGYTF. In DNA, the CDR3 is TGTGCCAGCGAAGGTGAAGGCTTATCAGGCTACACCTTC.

The genes are TRBV6-6 and TRBJ2-3; D may be TRBD2 (6 bases). The CDR3 runs 13 residues. The V end lost 4 bases, the J end lost 8 bases, and 13 bases lay between the germline ends. CDR1 and CDR2 from the germline V gene are MNHNY and SVGAGI (reference sequence). CDR3 in amino acids: CASSSIGSGTQYF. In DNA form, the CDR3 reads TGTGCCAGCAGTTCCATCGGGAGTGGTACGCAGTATTTT.

The rearrangement joins TRBV7-9 to TRBJ2-5; D is ambiguous. This CDR3 is built from 14 residues. Germline lookup yields CDR1 SEHNR and CDR2 FQNEAQ (reference sequence). Trimming took 5 bases from V and 2 from J, leaving 12 bases between them. The CDR3 region is CASSRAAYQETQYF. DNA for the CDR3: TGTGCCAGCAGCCGTGCGGCTTATCAAGAGACCCAGTACTTC.

The V call is TRBV25-1, the J call TRBJ1-2, with D perhaps TRBD1 (6 bases). Deletions cut 8 bases from V and 5 bases from J, with 12 bases between. This CDR3 contains 12 residues. Germline V gives CDR1 MGHDK, CDR2 SYGVNS. The CDR3: CASGNTGYGYTF. CDR3 DNA: TGTGCCAGCGGCAATACAGGGTATGGCTACACCTTC.

This clonotype was counted at least ten times. V usage is TRBV4-3 and J usage is TRBJ1-2; D remains ambiguous. The CDR3 has 14 residues. V was clipped by 4 bases and J by 1 base, with 10 bases between them. The V gene's germline CDR1 is LGHNA and CDR2 YSLEER. The CDR3 protein is CASSREELNYGYTF. DNA for the CDR3: TGCGCCAGCAGCCGGGAGGAACTTAACTATGGCTACACCTTC.

The genes are TRBV3-1 and TRBJ2-7; TRBD2 agrees at 7 bases. V shed 3 bases, J shed 1 base, and the junction held 15 bases outside the gene matches. From germline, CDR1 is LGHDT and CDR2 YNNKEL (reference sequence). The CDR3 has 18 amino acids. The CDR3 protein is CASSQGRGTGGGSYEQYF. For the CDR3, the DNA is TGTGCCAGCAGCCAGGGACGGGGCACTGGCGGGGGATCCTACGAGCAGTACTTC.

Points on this clonotype: Since the CDR3 does not end with the conserved phenylalanine or tryptophan, this likely comes from a read error. The limits of the CDR3 on the DNA are not certain, so only TCRdb's listed CDR3 is given. V is TRBV7-9 and J is TRBJ2-5; the DNA was not compared with TRBD2, the D call given in the table. Germline assignment: CDR1 SEHNR and CDR2 FQNEAQ (reference sequence). The CDR3 totals 18 residues, both ends included. The CDR3 loop is CASSHENPAFVGGYTFGS.

The chain has TRBV7-2 and TRBJ2-3, with 8 bases aligning to TRBD2. The CDR3 is made up of 15 amino acids. Germline trimming cut 5 bases from V and 6 bases from J; bases unmatched to any gene: 10. The germline gives CDR1 SGHTA, CDR2 FQGNSA. This chain's CDR3 is CASSVLLAAWDTQYF. In DNA form, the CDR3 reads TGTGCCAGCAGCGTCCTACTAGCGGCCTGGGATACGCAGTATTTT.

In this sample, this clonotype turned up a few times. The V call is TRBV3-1, the J call TRBJ1-1; D may be TRBD1 (6 bases). Germline CDR1 is LGHDT and CDR2 is YNNKEL (reference sequence). This CDR3 has 12 amino acids. Between the trimmed V and J ends, which lost 7 bases and 5 bases, there was a span of 11 bases. This CDR3 is CASTRGWTEAFF. CDR3 sequence (DNA): TGTGCCAGCACCAGGGGTTGGACTGAAGCTTTCTTT.

The table lists this clonotype with many counts. The chain is built from TRBV29-1 and TRBJ2-7; 14 positions agree with TRBD2. Germline V CDR1 and CDR2: SQVTM, ANQGSEA. The CDR3 loop spans 12 amino acids. Trimming removed 7 bases from V and 4 bases from J; junction bases left unmatched: 0. The CDR3 here is CSGTSGRYEQYF. As DNA, the CDR3 is TGCAGCGGGACTAGCGGGAGGTACGAGCAGTACTTC.

The V call is TRBV18, the J call TRBJ2-2; D unresolved. The CDR3 is made up of 17 amino acids. Germline CDR1 and CDR2: KGHSH and LQKENI. The V end lost 3 bases, the J end lost 6 bases, and 20 bases lay between the germline ends. Here the CDR3 reads CASSPTSDRRNPGELFF. CDR3 nucleotide sequence: TGTGCCAGCTCACCGACATCGGATAGAAGAAACCCCGGGGAGCTGTTTTTT.

The chain is built from TRBV6-2 or TRBV6-3 and TRBJ2-7; the D is unclear. V was shortened by 2 bases and J by 7 bases, with 12 bases between the two germline ends. Germline V CDR1 and CDR2: MNHEY, SVGEGT. The CDR3 loop spans 13 amino acids. The chain's CDR3 is CASSYNALHEQYF. CDR3 DNA: TGTGCCAGCAGTTACAATGCACTCCATGAGCAGTACTTC.

V usage is TRBV4-3 and J usage is TRBJ1-2; D not certain. This CDR3 region has 18 residues. Trimming removed 1 base from V and 7 bases from J, with 25 bases in between. In germline, CDR1 is LGHNA, CDR2 YSLEER. In DNA, the CDR3 is TGCGCCAGCAGCCAAGCGTCAAGGACTGAAGCGTTTGGCCTTGGCTACACCTTC. Residues: CASSQASRTEAFGLGYTF.

The rearrangement uses TRBV6-1 and TRBJ1-2, with unresolved D. The CDR3 loop spans 14 amino acids. In germline, CDR1 is MNHNS, CDR2 SASEGT. Trimming cost V 0 bases and J 5 bases, with 10 bases left between them. CDR3 nucleotide sequence: TGTGCCAGCAGTGAAGCCACAAGGATATATGGCTACACCTTC. Translating it yields CASSEATRIYGYTF.

The chain couples TRBV25-1 to TRBJ2-7, with 7 bases aligning to TRBD2. The CDR3 runs to 14 residues. Germline lookup yields CDR1 MGHDK and CDR2 SYGVNS. V gave up 8 bases and J gave up 2 bases; unmatched junction bases: 9. DNA of the CDR3: TGTGCCAGCCAGTCCAGACTAGCACCCTACGAGCAGTACTTC. Translating gives CASQSRLAPYEQYF.

The V gene is TRBV9, the J gene TRBJ1-1, with a possible D match to TRBD1 (5 bases). V was pared by 3 bases and J by 1 base, with 10 bases between. The germline V gene encodes CDR1 SGDLS and CDR2 YYNGEE. The CDR3 length is 14 residues. The CDR3: CASSGGDANTEAFF. The CDR3 nucleotides read TGTGCCAGCAGCGGGGGGGACGCGAACACTGAAGCTTTCTTT.

The chain recombines TRBV7-9 with TRBJ2-1; 15 nucleotides match TRBD2. Germline loops: CDR1 SEHNR, CDR2 FQNEAQ (reference sequence). Trimming removed 8 bases from V and 0 bases from J; junction bases left unmatched: 14. The CDR3 contains 20 residues. The CDR3: CASYSRTSGGAGDSYNEQFF. The DNA of the CDR3 is TGTGCCAGCTACTCGCGGACTAGCGGGGGGGCCGGTGACTCCTACAATGAGCAGTTCTTC. The entire variable domain, with the rest obtained from reference TRBV7-9 and TRBJ2-1, is as follows: DTGVSQNPRHKITKRGQNVTFRCDPISEHNRLYWYRQTLGQGPEFLTYFQNEAQLEKSRLLSDRFSAERPKGSFSTLEIQRTEQGDSAMYLCASYSRTSGGAGDSYNEQFFGPGTRLTVL.

V is TRBV20-1 and J is TRBJ2-1; D tentatively reads TRBD1 or TRBD2 (5 bases each). Trimming took 0 bases from V and 5 from J, leaving 20 bases between them. The CDR3 runs 17 residues. CDR1 is DFQATT, CDR2 SNEGSKA, per germline (reference sequence). CDR3 nucleotide sequence: TGCAGTGCTAGAGATAATTGGGACCGAGAGACTCACAATGAGCAGTTCTTC. It codes for CSARDNWDRETHNEQFF.

The chain is built from TRBV7-2 and TRBJ2-7; D is ambiguous. Per germline, CDR1 SGHTA and CDR2 FQGNSA. The CDR3 runs to 13 residues. Trimming removed 6 bases from V and 5 bases from J, with 14 bases in between. As DNA, the CDR3 is TGTGCCAGCAGTACGCCTAGTCGGAACGAGCAGTACTTC. It specifies CASSTPSRNEQYF.

J is TRBJ2-7 and V is TRBV28; 7 bases fit TRBD1. The V gene end was trimmed by 3 bases and the J gene end by 5 bases; junction bases not matched to a gene: 7. The length of the CDR3 is 14 residues. Germline assignment: CDR1 MDHEN and CDR2 SYDVKM. CDR3 DNA: TGTGCCAGCAGTTTCCCCCGGGACAGTGACGAGCAGTACTTC. This gives the protein CASSFPRDSDEQYF. Full variable domain (remainder filled in from reference TRBV28 and TRBJ2-7): DVKVTQSSRYLVKRTGEKVFLECVQDMDHENMFWYRQDPGLGLRLIYFSYDVKMKEKGDIPEGYSVSREKKERFSLILESASTNQTSMYLCASSFPRDSDEQYFGPGTRLTVT.

This clonotype has more than one count but fewer than ten. The genes are TRBV15 and TRBJ2-5, with D hard to call. The CDR3 runs to 14 residues. Germline CDR1 LNHNV, CDR2 YYDKDF (reference sequence). Between the trimmed V and J ends, which lost 1 base and 5 bases, there was a span of 11 bases. The CDR3 DNA reads TGTGCCACCAGCAGAGCTATACTGGGGGAGACCCAGTACTTC. Translated, it gives CATSRAILGETQYF.

This chain connects TRBV6-5 to TRBJ2-5; no reliable D call. The germline CDR1 and CDR2 sequences are MNHEY and SVGAGI. The ends were cut back, 2 bases at V and 8 bases at J, with 6 bases in the middle. CDR3 length: 11 amino acids. CDR3 protein: CASSYGVTQYF. The CDR3 DNA reads as TGTGCCAGCAGTTACGGCGTCACCCAGTACTTC.